This TCR beta chain was documented in a study of blood T cell repertoires in COVID-19. Study overall: The samples span acute and convalescent COVID-19 from the United States, Italy and Spain. In each case, the material was cDNA or gDNA derived from T cells, B-cell-depleted T cells, or PBMCs.

V was cut by 1 base and J by 9 bases, with 9 bases left in between. The CDR3 extends over 12 amino acids. Germline V lookup: CDR1 LGHDT, CDR2 YNNKEL (reference sequence). Assay: immunoSEQ multiplex PCR; the TCRdb copy retains only in-frame clones and omits some. The data contain roughly 280,000 clones, roughly 83% of them singletons. The TCR comes from a man in his sixties who had recovered from COVID-19. The sequencing input was peripheral blood. V is TRBV3-1 (or the pseudogene TRBV3-2) and J is TRBJ2-5; D not resolved. The CDR3 coding sequence is TGTGCCAGCAGCCAAGGGCATCTGTCCCAGTACTTC. It translates to CASSQGHLSQYF.